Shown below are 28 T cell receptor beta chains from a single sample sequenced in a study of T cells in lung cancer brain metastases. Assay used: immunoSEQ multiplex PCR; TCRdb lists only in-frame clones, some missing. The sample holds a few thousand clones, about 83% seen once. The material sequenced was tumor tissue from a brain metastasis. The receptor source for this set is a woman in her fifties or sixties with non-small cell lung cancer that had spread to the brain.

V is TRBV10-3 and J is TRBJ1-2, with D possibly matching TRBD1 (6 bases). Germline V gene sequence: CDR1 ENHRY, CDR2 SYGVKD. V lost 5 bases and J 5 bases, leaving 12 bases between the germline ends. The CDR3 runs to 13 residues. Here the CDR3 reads CAISSAGVYGYTF. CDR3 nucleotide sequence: TGTGCCATCAGTTCAGCAGGGGTATATGGCTACACCTTC.

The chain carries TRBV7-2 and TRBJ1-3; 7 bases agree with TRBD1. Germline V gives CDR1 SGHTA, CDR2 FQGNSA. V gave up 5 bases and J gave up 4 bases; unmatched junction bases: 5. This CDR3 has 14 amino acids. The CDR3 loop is CASSPRQGGNTIYF. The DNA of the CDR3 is TGTGCCAGCAGCCCACGACAGGGCGGAAACACCATATATTTT.

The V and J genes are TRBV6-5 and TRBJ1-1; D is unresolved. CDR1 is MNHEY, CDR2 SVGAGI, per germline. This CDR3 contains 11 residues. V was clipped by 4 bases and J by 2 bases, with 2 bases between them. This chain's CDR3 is CASSSNTEAFF. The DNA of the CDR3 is TGTGCCAGCAGTTCTAACACTGAAGCTTTCTTT.

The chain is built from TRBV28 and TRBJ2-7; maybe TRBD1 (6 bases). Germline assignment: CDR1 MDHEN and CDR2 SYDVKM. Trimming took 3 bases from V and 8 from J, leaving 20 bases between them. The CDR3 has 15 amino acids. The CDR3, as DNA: TGTGCCAGCAGTTTTTTAGGGGGTAGAACTGGCAAGCAGTACTTC. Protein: CASSFLGGRTGKQYF.

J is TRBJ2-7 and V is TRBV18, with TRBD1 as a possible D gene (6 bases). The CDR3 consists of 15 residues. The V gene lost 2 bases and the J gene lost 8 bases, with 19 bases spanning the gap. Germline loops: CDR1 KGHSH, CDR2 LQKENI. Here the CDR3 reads CASSPESPGRGQQYF. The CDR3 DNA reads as TGTGCCAGCTCACCAGAGAGTCCCGGCAGGGGCCAGCAGTACTTC. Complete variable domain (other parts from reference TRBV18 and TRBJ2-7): NAGVMQNPRHLVRRRGQEARLRCSPMKGHSHVYWYRQLPEEGLKFMVYLQKENIIDESGMPKERFSAEFPKEGPSILRIQQVVRGDSAAYFCASSPESPGRGQQYFGPGTRLTVT.

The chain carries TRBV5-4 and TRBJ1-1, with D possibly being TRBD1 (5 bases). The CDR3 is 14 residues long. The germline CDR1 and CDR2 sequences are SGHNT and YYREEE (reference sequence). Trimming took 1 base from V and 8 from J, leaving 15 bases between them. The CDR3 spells CASSLPEGDGEAFF. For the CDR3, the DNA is TGTGCCAGCAGCTTGCCCGAAGGGGACGGGGAAGCTTTCTTT. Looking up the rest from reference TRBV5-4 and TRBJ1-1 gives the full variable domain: ETGVTQSPTHLIKTRGQQVTLRCSSQSGHNTVSWYQQALGQGPQFIFQYYREEENGRGNFPPRFSGLQFPNYSSELNVNALELDDSALYLCASSLPEGDGEAFFGQGTRLTVV.

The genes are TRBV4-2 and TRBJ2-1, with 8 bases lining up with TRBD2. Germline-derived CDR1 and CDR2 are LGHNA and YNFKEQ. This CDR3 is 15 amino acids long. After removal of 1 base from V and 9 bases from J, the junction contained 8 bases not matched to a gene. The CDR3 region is CASSQGSGTEGEQFF. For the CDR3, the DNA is TGTGCCAGCAGCCAAGGTAGCGGGACCGAGGGTGAGCAGTTCTTC.

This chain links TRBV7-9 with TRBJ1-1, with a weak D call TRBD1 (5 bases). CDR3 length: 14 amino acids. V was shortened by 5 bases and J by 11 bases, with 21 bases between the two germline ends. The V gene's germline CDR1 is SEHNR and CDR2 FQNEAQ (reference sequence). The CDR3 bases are TGTGCCAGCAGCATGCTCGGGACCGGGCTTCGGGCTTTCTTT. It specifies CASSMLGTGLRAFF.

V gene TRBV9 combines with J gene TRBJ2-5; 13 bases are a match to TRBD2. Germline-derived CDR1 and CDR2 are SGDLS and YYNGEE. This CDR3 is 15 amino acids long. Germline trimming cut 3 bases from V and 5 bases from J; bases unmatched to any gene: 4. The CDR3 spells CASSGLAGGWETQYF. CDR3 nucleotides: TGTGCCAGCAGCGGACTAGCGGGAGGTTGGGAGACCCAGTACTTC. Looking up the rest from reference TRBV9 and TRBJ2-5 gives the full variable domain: DSGVTQTPKHLITATGQRVTLRCSPRSGDLSVYWYQQSLDQGLQFLIQYYNGEERAKGNILERFSAQQFPDLHSELNLSSLELGDSALYFCASSGLAGGWETQYFGPGTRLLVL.

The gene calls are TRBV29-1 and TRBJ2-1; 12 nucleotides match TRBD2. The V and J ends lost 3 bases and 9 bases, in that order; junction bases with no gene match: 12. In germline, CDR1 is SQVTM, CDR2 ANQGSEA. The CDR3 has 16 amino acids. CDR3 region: CSVDKRASGRAGEQFF. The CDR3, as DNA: TGCAGCGTTGACAAACGGGCTAGCGGGAGGGCCGGTGAGCAGTTCTTC.

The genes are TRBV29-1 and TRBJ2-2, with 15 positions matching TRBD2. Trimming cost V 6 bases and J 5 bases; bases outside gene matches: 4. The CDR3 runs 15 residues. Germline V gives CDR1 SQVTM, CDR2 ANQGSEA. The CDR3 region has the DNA TGCAGCGTATTAGGGACTAGCGGGAGGACCGGGGAGCTGTTTTTT. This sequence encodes CSVLGTSGRTGELFF.

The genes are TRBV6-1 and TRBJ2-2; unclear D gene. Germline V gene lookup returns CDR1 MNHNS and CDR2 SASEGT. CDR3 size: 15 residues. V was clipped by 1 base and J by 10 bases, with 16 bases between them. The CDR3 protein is CASSEGTAVAEELFF. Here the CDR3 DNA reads TGTGCCAGCAGTGAAGGCACCGCGGTCGCCGAGGAGCTGTTTTTT.

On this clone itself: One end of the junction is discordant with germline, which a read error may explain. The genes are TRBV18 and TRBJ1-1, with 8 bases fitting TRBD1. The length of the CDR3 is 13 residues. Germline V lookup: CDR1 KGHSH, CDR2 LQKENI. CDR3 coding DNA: TGTGCTAGCTCACCCGGGACAGGTTATGAAGCTTTCTTT. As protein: CASSPGTGYEAFF.

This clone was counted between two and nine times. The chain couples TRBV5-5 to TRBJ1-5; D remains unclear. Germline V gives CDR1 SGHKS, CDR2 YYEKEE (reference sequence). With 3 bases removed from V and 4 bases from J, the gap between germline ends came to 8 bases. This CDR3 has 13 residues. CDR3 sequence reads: CASSWTSNQPQHF. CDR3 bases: TGTGCCAGCAGCTGGACGTCGAATCAGCCCCAGCATTTT. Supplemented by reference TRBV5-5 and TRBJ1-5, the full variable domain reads DAGVTQSPTHLIKTRGQQVTLRCSPISGHKSVSWYQQVLGQGPQFIFQYYEKEERGRGNFPDRFSARQFPNYSSELNVNALLLGDSALYLCASSWTSNQPQHFGDGTRLSIL.

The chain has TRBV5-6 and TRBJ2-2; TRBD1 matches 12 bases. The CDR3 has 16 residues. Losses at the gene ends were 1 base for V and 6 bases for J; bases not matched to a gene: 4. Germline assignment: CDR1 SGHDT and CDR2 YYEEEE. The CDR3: CASSLRGQGAPGELFF. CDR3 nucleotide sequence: TGTGCCAGCAGCTTGAGGGGACAGGGGGCCCCCGGGGAGCTGTTTTTT.

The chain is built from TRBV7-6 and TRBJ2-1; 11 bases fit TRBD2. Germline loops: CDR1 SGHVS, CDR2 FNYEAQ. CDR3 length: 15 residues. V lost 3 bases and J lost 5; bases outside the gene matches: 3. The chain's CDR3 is CASSLTSGINNEQFF. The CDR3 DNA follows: TGTGCCAGCAGCTTGACTAGCGGGATCAACAATGAGCAGTTCTTC.

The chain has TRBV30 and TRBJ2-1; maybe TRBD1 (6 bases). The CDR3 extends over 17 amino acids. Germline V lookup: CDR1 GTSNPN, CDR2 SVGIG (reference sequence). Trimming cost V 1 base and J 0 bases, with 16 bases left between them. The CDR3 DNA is TGTGCCTGGAGTGAGCACCCTACAGGGAGCTCCTACAATGAGCAGTTCTTC. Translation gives CAWSEHPTGSSYNEQFF.

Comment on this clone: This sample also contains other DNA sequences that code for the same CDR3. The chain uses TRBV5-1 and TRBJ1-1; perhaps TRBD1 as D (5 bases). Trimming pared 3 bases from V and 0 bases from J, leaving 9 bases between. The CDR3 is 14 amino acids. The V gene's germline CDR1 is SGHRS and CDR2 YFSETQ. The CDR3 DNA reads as TGCGCCAGCAGCTCAGGGACTATGAACACTGAAGCTTTCTTT. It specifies CASSSGTMNTEAFF.

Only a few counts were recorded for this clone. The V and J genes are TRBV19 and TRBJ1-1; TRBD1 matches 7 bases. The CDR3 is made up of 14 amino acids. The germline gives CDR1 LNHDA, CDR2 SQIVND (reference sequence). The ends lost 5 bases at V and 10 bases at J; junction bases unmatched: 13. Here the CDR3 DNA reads TGTGCCAGTAGTTCGCGCACAGGGGTCGAAGGAGCTTTCTTT. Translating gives CASSSRTGVEGAFF.

The CDR3 protein is CASSSNNRGTSTDTQYF. CDR3 DNA sequence: TGTGCCAGCAGCTCGAATAACAGGGGGACTAGCACAGATACGCAGTATTTT. The rearrangement uses TRBV7-9 and TRBJ2-3; 8 nucleotides agree with TRBD1. The V segment lost 4 bases and the J segment 0 bases; nucleotides outside the gene matches: 9. Germline CDR1 is SEHNR and CDR2 is FQNEAQ (reference sequence). The CDR3 is 17 residues long.

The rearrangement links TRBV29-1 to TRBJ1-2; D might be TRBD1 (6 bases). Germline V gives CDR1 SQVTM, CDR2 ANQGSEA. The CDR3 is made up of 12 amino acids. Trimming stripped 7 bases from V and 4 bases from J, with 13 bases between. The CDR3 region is CSGAEGVYGYTF. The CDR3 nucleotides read TGCAGCGGGGCCGAGGGGGTCTATGGCTACACCTTC.

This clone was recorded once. In DNA, the CDR3 is TGTGCCAGCAGCCCGACAGATAGCAATCAGCCCCAGCATTTT. Translating gives CASSPTDSNQPQHF. The chain recombines TRBV6-1 with TRBJ1-5, with a possible D match to TRBD1 (5 bases). Germline V gives CDR1 MNHNS, CDR2 SASEGT. This CDR3 has 14 amino acids. The V end lost 6 bases, the J end lost 0 bases, and 9 bases lay between the germline ends.

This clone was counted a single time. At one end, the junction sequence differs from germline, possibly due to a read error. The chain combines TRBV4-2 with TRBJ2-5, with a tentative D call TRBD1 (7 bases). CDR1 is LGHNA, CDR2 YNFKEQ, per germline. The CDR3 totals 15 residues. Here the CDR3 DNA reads TGTGCCAGCAACCAATCGGCGGGACAGAAAGAGACCCAGTACTTC. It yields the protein CASNQSAGQKETQYF.

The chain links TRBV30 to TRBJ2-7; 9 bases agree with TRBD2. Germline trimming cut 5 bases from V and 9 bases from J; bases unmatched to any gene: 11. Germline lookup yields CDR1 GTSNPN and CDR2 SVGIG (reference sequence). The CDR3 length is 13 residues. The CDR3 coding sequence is TGTGCCTGGTCTAGCGGGGTTCTACGAGGGCAGTACTTC. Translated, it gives CAWSSGVLRGQYF.

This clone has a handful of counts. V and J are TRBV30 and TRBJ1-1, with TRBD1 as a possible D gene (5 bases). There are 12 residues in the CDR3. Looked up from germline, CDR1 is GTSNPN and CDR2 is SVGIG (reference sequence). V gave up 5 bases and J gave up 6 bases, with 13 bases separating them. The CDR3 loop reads CAWLKGRAEAFF. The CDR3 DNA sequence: TGTGCCTGGTTGAAGGGACGGGCTGAAGCTTTCTTT.

The CDR3 spells CASSLRAGGSSPLHF. Here the CDR3 DNA reads TGTGCCAGCAGTTTAAGGGCAGGAGGTAGTTCACCCCTCCACTTT. V is TRBV28 and J is TRBJ1-6, with no clear D. The CDR3 contains 15 residues. Germline V gene sequence: CDR1 MDHEN, CDR2 SYDVKM. V dropped 2 bases and J dropped 9 bases, with 14 bases sitting between them.

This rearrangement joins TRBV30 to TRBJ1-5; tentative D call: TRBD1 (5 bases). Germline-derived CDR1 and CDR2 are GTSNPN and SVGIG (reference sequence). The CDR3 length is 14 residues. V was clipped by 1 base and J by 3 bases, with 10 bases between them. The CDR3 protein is CAWSEGTDNQPQHF. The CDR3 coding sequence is TGTGCCTGGAGTGAGGGGACTGACAATCAGCCCCAGCATTTT.

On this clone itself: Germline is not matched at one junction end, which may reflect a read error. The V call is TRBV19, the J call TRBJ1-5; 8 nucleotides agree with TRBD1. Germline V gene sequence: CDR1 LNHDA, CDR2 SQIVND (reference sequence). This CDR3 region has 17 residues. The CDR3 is CASSKLGTGRGSQLQHF. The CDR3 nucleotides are TGTGCCAGTAGTAAACTCGGGACAGGCCGGGGGAGTCAGCTCCAGCATTTT.